This passage covers 13 T cell receptor beta chains from one sample sequenced in a study of cytomegalovirus exposure and HLA in healthy donors (dated by TCRdb to between 2016 and 2019). Receptors were amplified or captured by the immunoSEQ multiplex PCR assay. The multiplex PCR relied on a mix of 60 forward primers for TCR Vbeta segments and 13 reverse primers for TCR Jbeta segments. What TCRdb holds here is the immuneACCESS table cut down to in-frame rearrangements. Part of the clones is not present; checked against another copy, under half of the missing clones reflect an unresolved V gene, and the others are unexplained. The sample data list 310,000 or so clones, and around 90% of these were observed just once. The ten largest clones capture 2% to 3% of the sample. The sequencing sample was made of PBMCs. Receptors originate from a woman aged 18-29 years in good health and CMV-seronegative.

The rearrangement uses TRBV18 and TRBJ2-5; D gene uncertain. TRBJ2-7 explains the end of the DNA better; the J call may be wrong. Germline assignment: CDR1 KGHSH and CDR2 LQKENI. There are 16 residues in the CDR3. The CDR3 nucleotides read TGTGCCAGCTCACCACCTGCGACAATTCTCCTTGGCGAGCAGTACTTC. Translation gives CASSPPATILLGEQYF.

The chain is built from TRBV6-5 and TRBJ1-3; TRBD1 matches at 8 bases. With 7 bases clipped from V and 7 bases from J, the junction kept 6 bases outside the gene matches. Per the germline V gene, CDR1 is MNHEY and CDR2 is SVGAGI. CDR3 length: 13 residues. CDR3 residues: CASTPGGTNTIYF. The DNA for the CDR3 is TGTGCCAGCACCCCAGGGGGCACGAACACCATATATTTT.

This CDR3 reads CASSYRKRGGSYNEQFF. The CDR3 nucleotides read TGTGCCAGCAGTTATCGAAAGCGGGGGGGCTCCTACAATGAGCAGTTCTTC. The chain employs TRBV6-9 and TRBJ2-1; the match to TRBD2 covers 10 bases. Germline loops: CDR1 MNHGY, CDR2 SVAAGI. There are 17 residues in the CDR3. Unmatched junction bases numbered 4, after V lost 2 bases and J lost 0 bases.

In this sample, this clone turned up once. The gene calls are TRBV19 and TRBJ1-2, with D maybe TRBD1 (6 bases). The germline gives CDR1 LNHDA, CDR2 SQIVND (reference sequence). This CDR3 spans 19 amino acids. Trimming removed 6 bases at V and 4 bases at J, with 30 bases between. The DNA for the CDR3 is TGTGCCAGTAGGCCATTGGACAGACCGAAGCCTCCCTTACCCTATGGCTACACCTTC. Residues: CASRPLDRPKPPLPYGYTF.

This clone was counted between two and nine times. The chain carries TRBV19 and TRBJ2-6, with D maybe TRBD2 (5 bases). Looked up from germline, CDR1 is LNHDA and CDR2 is SQIVND (reference sequence). Trimming cost V 3 bases and J 0 bases, with 9 bases left between them. The CDR3 is 16 residues long. CDR3 loop: CASSIGGFSGANVLTF. The CDR3 nucleotides read TGTGCCAGTAGTATCGGCGGGTTCTCTGGGGCCAACGTCCTGACTTTC. The complete variable domain, with remaining parts taken from reference TRBV19 and TRBJ2-6, reads DGGITQSPKYLFRKEGQNVTLSCEQNLNHDAMYWYRQDPGQGLRLIYYSQIVNDFQKGDIAEGYSVSREKKESFPLTVTSAQKNPTAFYLCASSIGGFSGANVLTFGAGSRLTVL.

The rearrangement uses TRBV18 and TRBJ1-4; 7 bases fit TRBD1. Germline V gene lookup returns CDR1 KGHSH and CDR2 LQKENI. The V segment lost 3 bases and the J segment 4 bases; nucleotides outside the gene matches: 8. This CDR3 is built from 16 residues. Here the CDR3 reads CASSPSDRAFNEKLFF. In DNA form, the CDR3 reads TGTGCCAGCTCACCGAGCGACAGGGCCTTTAATGAAAAACTGTTTTTT.

V is TRBV7-8 and J is TRBJ2-3; 7 positions agree with TRBD1. Germline values: CDR1 SGHVS, CDR2 FQNEAQ. The V gene end was trimmed by 6 bases and the J gene end by 6 bases; junction bases not matched to a gene: 6. The CDR3 covers 13 residues. The CDR3 sequence is CASRRQGRDTQYF. The CDR3 DNA sequence: TGTGCCAGCAGGAGACAGGGAAGGGATACGCAGTATTTT.

This chain joins TRBV7-9 and TRBJ2-7; a weak D match, TRBD1 (6 bases). Trimming left V 3 bases short and J 2 bases short, with 14 bases between. The CDR3 has 15 amino acids. Looked up from germline, CDR1 is SEHNR and CDR2 is FQNEAQ (reference sequence). The CDR3: CASSFLSTGTYEQYF. The CDR3 DNA sequence: TGTGCCAGCAGCTTTCTATCGACAGGTACCTACGAGCAGTACTTC.

This chain uses TRBV6-5 with TRBJ1-5; D ambiguous. There are 13 residues in the CDR3. Trimming stripped 6 bases from V and 7 bases from J, with 13 bases between. The germline CDR1 and CDR2 sequences are MNHEY and SVGAGI. As DNA, the CDR3 is TGTGCCAGCAGCCCTCAGACTCAGCAGCCCCAGCATTTT. Translating gives CASSPQTQQPQHF.

The genes are TRBV19 and TRBJ1-6; 10 positions match TRBD1. V dropped 5 bases and J dropped 8; count of bases not matched to a gene: 9. Germline V gives CDR1 LNHDA, CDR2 SQIVND (reference sequence). The CDR3 contains 16 residues. CDR3 amino acids: CASSVNPGTGDSPLHF. CDR3 DNA: TGTGCCAGTAGTGTCAATCCCGGGACAGGGGATTCACCCCTCCACTTT.

V is TRBV27 and J is TRBJ1-6, with TRBD1 matching 7 bases. CDR3 size: 15 residues. Germline V CDR1 and CDR2: MNHEY, SMNVEV (reference sequence). V shed 5 bases, J shed 9 bases, and the junction held 10 bases outside the gene matches. In DNA form, the CDR3 reads TGTGCCAGCAGTCCCCAGACAGGGACCGGTTCACCCCTCCACTTT. Amino acid sequence: CASSPQTGTGSPLHF.

The rearrangement joins TRBV7-3 to TRBJ1-3; a possible D gene is TRBD1 (6 bases). V was cut by 5 bases and J by 0 bases, with 17 bases left in between. CDR3 length equals 17 residues. CDR1 is SGHTA and CDR2 is FQGTGA in the germline V gene. CDR3 loop: CASSVRGGLDSGNTIYF. In DNA, the CDR3 is TGTGCCAGCAGCGTACGAGGGGGTCTTGACTCTGGAAACACCATATATTTT.

This chain connects TRBV9 to TRBJ2-1; 11 bases are a match to TRBD2. In germline, CDR1 is SGDLS, CDR2 YYNGEE. The trim removed 0 bases at V and 14 bases at J, leaving 10 bases unmatched. The CDR3 runs to 15 residues. This chain's CDR3 is CASSVGVAGGRSEFF. In nucleotides, the CDR3 is TGTGCCAGCAGCGTAGGGGTAGCGGGGGGGCGATCTGAGTTCTTC.